The following is a TCR beta chain sequence with its context. This clone's antigen is unknown. Base-call qualities are not available, and no considerably larger clone is one nucleotide away. Its CDR3 holds 17 amino acids, cysteine through phenylalanine. Of the read, only the CDR3 DNA is kept; its 51 bases are in frame from base 1. V is trimmed back by 4 bases and J by 3 bases, and the junction contains 10 bases that no gene match accounts for. Looking up the germline V gene yields CDR1 SGHDT and CDR2 YYEEEE. The source of the sample is a study of lymphopenia after photon versus proton radiotherapy (dated by TCRdb to between 2017 and 2020). For the study in its entirety: Photon and proton radiation therapy were compared by the study for their immunological effects in patients with gastrointestinal tumors who developed high-grade lymphopenia. A cohort of some 21 patients with gastrointestinal tumors who received either photon or proton therapy and subsequently developed lymphopenia was included. The goal of the study was to characterize the differences between the two radiation modalities in how they affect the immune system. Findings and caveats that apply to the study as a whole: Proton-treated patients stayed relatively stable during treatment, while photon-treated patients lost naive T cells and TCR diversity and gained effector/memory populations. Among patients across the cohort who died, overall survival time showed an inverse correlation with a larger post-nadir drop in TCR diversity. After the lymphocyte count nadir, photon-treated repertoires showed oligoclonal expansion, especially of CD8+ Temra cells, which drove the drop in diversity. The authors looked at the survival association only in patients who died, and they framed better survival with proton therapy as a possibility rather than a demonstrated result.

The method behind the library was the immunoSEQ multiplex PCR assay. Alongside multiparametric flow cytometry, deep sequencing of rearranged TCR beta loci was used to profile the T cell repertoires. TCRdb holds this immuneACCESS table with in-frame rearrangements only. Some clones are missing; in checked studies, unresolved V genes explain under half, and the rest has no known cause. The sample data list about 3,000 clones, and 94% of these were observed just once. About 2% of the sample is in the top ten clones. The sample consisted of peripheral blood, taken from a patient treated with photon-based radiotherapy. The TCR originated in a woman in her 70s with pancreatic cancer. In this chain, TRBV5-6 is recombined with TRBJ2-3; 11 of the junction bases match TRBD2. This receptor has the CDR3 CASSRPPLAGVTDTQYF. The DNA is TGTGCCAGCAGCCGCCCCCCACTAGCGGGAGTTACAGATACGCAGTATTTT.